The rows below give T cell receptor beta chains drawn from one sample of a study of blood T cells in healthy people across ages. TCRdb processed the 5' RACE reads anew with MiXCR; each CDR3 protein has one entry. The repertoire holds 1,100,000 or so distinct CDR3 sequences, with 40% to 45% as singletons. Material: blood. The receptors shown here come from a woman in her sixties or seventies in good health. Each CDR3 is given with its conserved first and last residue. The order of the fields is clone size, J gene, V gene, D gene, CDR3 length, CDR3 protein, CDR3 DNA. D genes are given only for firm matches. Clone size, where shown, is once, few, many, or a class for clones that have expanded.

clone_size: few
j_call: TRBJ2-7
v_call: TRBV20-1
d_call: TRBD2
cdr3_length: 15
cdr3_aa: CSADGTSGSTYEQYF
cdr3_nt: TGCAGTGCTGACGGGACTAGCGGGAGTACCTACGAGCAGTACTTC

clone_size: few
j_call: TRBJ2-3
v_call: TRBV20-1
d_call: NA
cdr3_length: 13
cdr3_aa: CSAAGPHADTQYF
cdr3_nt: TGCAGTGCCGCGGGTCCCCATGCAGATACGCAGTATTTT

clone_size: NA
j_call: TRBJ2-7
v_call: TRBV4-3
d_call: NA
cdr3_length: 14
cdr3_aa: CASSQDLDSYEQYF
cdr3_nt: TGCGCCAGCAGCCAAGATCTGGACTCCTACGAGCAGTACTTC

clone_size: NA
j_call: TRBJ2-7
v_call: TRBV5-1
d_call: NA
cdr3_length: 15
cdr3_aa: CASSPRGGSGREQYF
cdr3_nt: TGCGCCAGCAGCCCGCGTGGAGGGAGCGGGCGCGAGCAGTACTTC

clone_size: NA
j_call: TRBJ1-5
v_call: TRBV28
d_call: NA
cdr3_length: 15
cdr3_aa: CASRRGAGGNQPQHF
cdr3_nt: TGTGCCAGCAGACGGGGGGCAGGGGGCAATCAGCCCCAGCATTTT

clone_size: NA
j_call: TRBJ1-2
v_call: TRBV5-1
d_call: TRBD1
cdr3_length: 15
cdr3_aa: CASSRRGQGSSGYTF
cdr3_nt: TGCGCCAGCAGCCGTCGGGGACAGGGATCGAGCGGCTACACCTTC

clone_size: NA
j_call: TRBJ2-4
v_call: TRBV12-3/TRBV12-4
d_call: TRBD2
cdr3_length: 15
cdr3_aa: CASTLTSGRGNEQYF
cdr3_nt: TGTGCCAGCACCCTAACTAGTGGGAGGGGCAATGAGCAGTACTTC

clone_size: NA
j_call: TRBJ2-7
v_call: TRBV2
d_call: NA
cdr3_length: 13
cdr3_aa: CASSDAAGKEQYF
cdr3_nt: TGTGCCAGCAGCGATGCTGCAGGGAAAGAGCAGTACTTC

clone_size: NA
j_call: TRBJ2-3
v_call: TRBV7-2
d_call: NA
cdr3_length: 13
cdr3_aa: CASSRQVTDTQYF
cdr3_nt: TGTGCCAGCAGTCGACAGGTCACAGATACGCAGTATTTT

clone_size: NA
j_call: TRBJ2-1
v_call: TRBV28
d_call: NA
cdr3_length: 15
cdr3_aa: CASSEMGGAYNEQFF
cdr3_nt: TGTGCCAGCAGTGAGATGGGAGGTGCCTACAATGAGCAGTTCTTC

clone_size: few
j_call: TRBJ2-7
v_call: TRBV5-1
d_call: NA
cdr3_length: 15
cdr3_aa: CASPRGGNPYNEQYF
cdr3_nt: TGCGCCAGCCCTAGGGGCGGCAACCCTTACAATGAGCAGTACTTC

clone_size: NA
j_call: TRBJ2-5
v_call: TRBV24-1
d_call: TRBD2
cdr3_length: 16
cdr3_aa: CATSEGGTSGSQTQYF
cdr3_nt: TGTGCCACCAGTGAGGGCGGGACTAGCGGGAGTCAGACCCAGTACTTC

clone_size: many
j_call: TRBJ2-3
v_call: TRBV10-3
d_call: NA
cdr3_length: 13
cdr3_aa: CAIRNRGTDTQYF
cdr3_nt: TGTGCCATCAGGAACAGGGGCACAGATACGCAGTATTTT

clone_size: NA
j_call: TRBJ1-5
v_call: TRBV19
d_call: NA
cdr3_length: 16
cdr3_aa: CASSIMRGGAGQPQHF
cdr3_nt: TGTGCCAGTAGTATCATGCGGGGGGGCGCTGGTCAGCCCCAGCATTTT

clone_size: many
j_call: TRBJ2-2
v_call: TRBV6-6
d_call: NA
cdr3_length: 15
cdr3_aa: CASSYSGARTGELFF
cdr3_nt: TGTGCCAGCAGTTACTCGGGGGCACGGACCGGGGAGCTGTTTTTT

clone_size: few
j_call: TRBJ2-1
v_call: TRBV7-2
d_call: NA
cdr3_length: 12
cdr3_aa: CASSLVPREQFF
cdr3_nt: TGTGCCAGCAGCTTAGTCCCCCGTGAGCAGTTCTTC

clone_size: few
j_call: TRBJ1-2
v_call: TRBV12-3/TRBV12-4
d_call: NA
cdr3_length: 12
cdr3_aa: CASSSSNYGYTF
cdr3_nt: TGTGCCAGCAGTTCATCAAACTATGGCTACACCTTC

clone_size: NA
j_call: TRBJ1-2
v_call: TRBV15
d_call: NA
cdr3_length: 15
cdr3_aa: CATSRDLSPDYGYTF
cdr3_nt: TGTGCCACCAGCAGAGATCTGTCTCCAGACTATGGCTACACCTTC

clone_size: NA
j_call: TRBJ2-3
v_call: TRBV29-1
d_call: NA
cdr3_length: 15
cdr3_aa: CSVAATPLSPDTQYF
cdr3_nt: TGCAGCGTTGCCGCTACGCCACTTTCCCCAGATACGCAGTATTTT

clone_size: few
j_call: TRBJ2-1
v_call: TRBV5-5
d_call: NA
cdr3_length: 15
cdr3_aa: CASSLVQGLYNEQFF
cdr3_nt: TGTGCCAGCAGCTTGGTTCAGGGATTATACAATGAGCAGTTCTTC

clone_size: few
j_call: TRBJ2-7
v_call: TRBV4-2
d_call: NA
cdr3_length: 13
cdr3_aa: CASSQERSYEQYF
cdr3_nt: TGTGCCAGCAGCCAAGAACGGTCCTACGAGCAGTACTTC

clone_size: NA
j_call: TRBJ2-1
v_call: TRBV7-8
d_call: NA
cdr3_length: 16
cdr3_aa: CASSLVVGASPREQFF
cdr3_nt: TGTGCCAGCAGCTTAGTTGTCGGGGCTTCGCCACGAGAGCAGTTCTTC

clone_size: NA
j_call: TRBJ1-2
v_call: TRBV9
d_call: NA
cdr3_length: 13
cdr3_aa: CAGSGDGFYGYTF
cdr3_nt: TGTGCCGGCAGCGGGGACGGATTCTATGGCTACACCTTC

clone_size: NA
j_call: TRBJ2-5
v_call: TRBV9
d_call: TRBD2
cdr3_length: 14
cdr3_aa: CASTNSGRSETQYF
cdr3_nt: TGTGCCAGCACCAACAGCGGGAGGTCGGAGACCCAGTACTTC

clone_size: NA
j_call: TRBJ2-7
v_call: TRBV21-1
d_call: NA
cdr3_length: 15
cdr3_aa: CASSKGASGNHEQYF
cdr3_nt: TGTGCCAGCAGCAAAGGGGCTAGCGGGAACCACGAGCAGTACTTC

clone_size: NA
j_call: TRBJ2-7
v_call: TRBV9
d_call: TRBD1
cdr3_length: 14
cdr3_aa: CASSETGALSRQYF
cdr3_nt: TGTGCCAGCAGCGAAACAGGGGCCCTGTCTAGGCAGTACTTC

clone_size: many
j_call: TRBJ2-7
v_call: TRBV5-6
d_call: NA
cdr3_length: 14
cdr3_aa: CASSLGLSSYEQYF
cdr3_nt: TGTGCCAGCAGCTTGGGGTTGAGCTCCTACGAGCAGTACTTC

clone_size: NA
j_call: TRBJ2-7
v_call: TRBV6-1
d_call: TRBD1
cdr3_length: 14
cdr3_aa: CASSEMGQSYEQYF
cdr3_nt: TGTGCCAGCAGTGAAATGGGACAGTCCTACGAGCAGTACTTC

clone_size: NA
j_call: TRBJ2-3
v_call: TRBV3-1
d_call: NA
cdr3_length: 17
cdr3_aa: CASSQPGGRGFTDTQYF
cdr3_nt: TGTGCCAGCAGCCAACCCGGAGGACGAGGGTTCACAGATACGCAGTATTTT

clone_size: few
j_call: TRBJ2-4
v_call: TRBV20-1
d_call: NA
cdr3_length: 17
cdr3_aa: CSANPPTLGGAKNIQYF
cdr3_nt: TGCAGTGCTAACCCCCCCACGTTGGGCGGGGCCAAAAACATTCAGTACTTC

clone_size: NA
j_call: TRBJ1-2
v_call: TRBV4-1
d_call: TRBD1
cdr3_length: 14
cdr3_aa: CASAGTGGIRGYTF
cdr3_nt: TGCGCCAGCGCCGGGACAGGGGGTATTAGGGGCTACACCTTC

clone_size: NA
j_call: TRBJ2-3
v_call: TRBV27
d_call: NA
cdr3_length: 14
cdr3_aa: CASSLWTGADTQYF
cdr3_nt: TGTGCCAGCAGTTTATGGACTGGCGCCGATACGCAGTATTTT

clone_size: NA
j_call: TRBJ2-3
v_call: TRBV4-1
d_call: TRBD2
cdr3_length: 16
cdr3_aa: CASSPQGLAGSDTQYF
cdr3_nt: TGCGCCAGCAGCCCTCAAGGGCTAGCGGGATCAGATACGCAGTATTTT

clone_size: few
j_call: TRBJ2-5
v_call: TRBV7-2
d_call: NA
cdr3_length: 14
cdr3_aa: CASSSGGAHETQYF
cdr3_nt: TGTGCCAGCAGCTCAGGGGGGGCTCACGAGACCCAGTACTTC

clone_size: NA
j_call: TRBJ2-3
v_call: TRBV6-5
d_call: TRBD2
cdr3_length: 15
cdr3_aa: CASSYWAGDTDTQYF
cdr3_nt: TGTGCCAGCAGTTACTGGGCGGGGGACACAGATACGCAGTATTTT

clone_size: NA
j_call: TRBJ2-7
v_call: TRBV12-3/TRBV12-4
d_call: NA
cdr3_length: 15
cdr3_aa: CASSFASIFSYEQYF
cdr3_nt: TGTGCCAGCAGTTTCGCTAGCATCTTCTCCTACGAGCAGTACTTC

clone_size: NA
j_call: TRBJ1-2
v_call: TRBV3-1
d_call: NA
cdr3_length: 16
cdr3_aa: CASSQNPRTSNYGYTF
cdr3_nt: TGTGCCAGCAGCCAAAACCCGCGGACGTCTAACTATGGCTACACCTTC

clone_size: NA
j_call: TRBJ2-1
v_call: TRBV5-1
d_call: TRBD2
cdr3_length: 15
cdr3_aa: CASSWGLAEYNEQFF
cdr3_nt: TGCGCCAGCAGCTGGGGACTAGCCGAATACAATGAGCAGTTCTTC

clone_size: NA
j_call: TRBJ1-2
v_call: TRBV29-1
d_call: TRBD1
cdr3_length: 15
cdr3_aa: CSVVGGQAFDYGYTF
cdr3_nt: TGCAGCGTTGTGGGGGGACAGGCTTTTGACTATGGCTACACCTTC

clone_size: NA
j_call: TRBJ2-5
v_call: TRBV4-2
d_call: NA
cdr3_length: 13
cdr3_aa: CASSQVTQETQYF
cdr3_nt: TGTGCCAGCAGCCAAGTTACCCAAGAGACCCAGTACTTC

clone_size: NA
j_call: TRBJ2-5
v_call: TRBV11-2
d_call: NA
cdr3_length: 16
cdr3_aa: CASSHPARRTQETQYF
cdr3_nt: TGTGCCAGCAGCCATCCAGCAAGGCGGACCCAAGAGACCCAGTACTTC

clone_size: few
j_call: TRBJ2-7
v_call: TRBV5-6
d_call: TRBD1
cdr3_length: 13
cdr3_aa: CASSFDREDEQYF
cdr3_nt: TGTGCCAGCAGCTTTGACAGGGAAGATGAGCAGTACTTC

clone_size: NA
j_call: TRBJ1-2
v_call: TRBV29-1
d_call: NA
cdr3_length: 9
cdr3_aa: CSVSSGYTF
cdr3_nt: TGCAGCGTCTCGTCTGGCTACACCTTC

clone_size: few
j_call: TRBJ1-2
v_call: TRBV7-9
d_call: NA
cdr3_length: 14
cdr3_aa: CASSLMPGSDGYTF
cdr3_nt: TGTGCCAGCAGTTTAATGCCGGGGAGCGATGGCTACACCTTC

clone_size: NA
j_call: TRBJ2-7
v_call: TRBV28
d_call: NA
cdr3_length: 15
cdr3_aa: CASSSNRDSPYEQYF
cdr3_nt: TGTGCCAGCAGTTCAAACCGGGACTCTCCCTACGAGCAGTACTTC

clone_size: NA
j_call: TRBJ1-1
v_call: TRBV7-9
d_call: NA
cdr3_length: 13
cdr3_aa: CASSPHGGTEAFF
cdr3_nt: TGTGCCAGCAGCCCACACGGAGGCACTGAAGCTTTCTTT

clone_size: NA
j_call: TRBJ2-2
v_call: TRBV2
d_call: NA
cdr3_length: 14
cdr3_aa: CASSMNQWVGELFF
cdr3_nt: TGTGCCAGCAGCATGAACCAGTGGGTCGGGGAGCTGTTTTTT

clone_size: NA
j_call: TRBJ1-4
v_call: TRBV6-6
d_call: NA
cdr3_length: 14
cdr3_aa: CASSYDLGGEKLFF
cdr3_nt: TGTGCCAGCAGTTACGACCTCGGGGGCGAAAAACTGTTTTTT

clone_size: NA
j_call: TRBJ2-5
v_call: TRBV7-9
d_call: TRBD2
cdr3_length: 17
cdr3_aa: CASSPGLAGLTGETQYF
cdr3_nt: TGTGCCAGCAGCCCCGGACTAGCGGGACTCACTGGGGAGACCCAGTACTTC

clone_size: few
j_call: TRBJ1-1
v_call: TRBV5-1
d_call: TRBD1
cdr3_length: 15
cdr3_aa: CASKHRDRGRTEAFF
cdr3_nt: TGCGCCAGCAAACACCGGGACAGGGGACGCACTGAAGCTTTCTTT

clone_size: NA
j_call: TRBJ1-6
v_call: TRBV6-6
d_call: NA
cdr3_length: 14
cdr3_aa: CASSYQGTNSPLHF
cdr3_nt: TGTGCCAGCAGTTATCAGGGCACCAATTCACCCCTCCACTTT